The next 16 T cell receptor beta chains were all read from a single sample in a study of blood T cell repertoires in COVID-19 (TCRdb year 2020). Library construction relied on the immunoSEQ multiplex PCR assay. Entries here come from immuneACCESS through TCRdb and include only in-frame sequences with V and J called. Some clones fail to appear in such tables; in the studies checked, an unresolved V gene covers under half of the shortfall, and the cause of the remainder is unknown. Within this sample are under 200,000 clones, with roughly 83% of them counted one time only. 2.5% to 3% of the sample is held by the ten biggest clonotypes. The specimen sequenced was peripheral blood. These TCRs come from an older woman with acute or convalescent COVID-19.

V gene TRBV7-9 combines with J gene TRBJ1-2, with a weak D call TRBD1 (5 bases). Germline V gives CDR1 SEHNR, CDR2 FQNEAQ (reference sequence). The CDR3 has 19 residues. Trimming shortened V by 5 bases and J by 3 bases, and 28 bases separated the two germline ends. This CDR3 is CASSANQKTGRVFDYGYTF. DNA for the CDR3: TGTGCCAGCAGCGCCAACCAAAAAACAGGACGGGTTTTTGACTATGGCTACACCTTC.

This chain uses TRBV27 with TRBJ1-6; TRBD1 is a possible D gene (6 bases). The CDR3 has 17 amino acids. Trimming cost V 3 bases and J 6 bases, with 18 bases left between them. Germline CDR1 reads MNHEY; CDR2 reads SMNVEV (reference sequence). The CDR3 spells CASSLRGGGLPNSPLHF. The CDR3, as DNA: TGTGCCAGCAGTTTGAGGGGGGGAGGGCTACCTAATTCACCCCTCCACTTT.

This clone was counted a single time. The chain's CDR3 is CASSPREDLMYGYTF. The CDR3 DNA reads TGTGCCAGCTCACCTCGGGAGGACCTGATGTATGGCTACACCTTC. The chain links TRBV18 to TRBJ1-2; D remains unclear. The CDR3 sequence is 15 residues long. CDR1 KGHSH and CDR2 LQKENI come from the germline V gene. Trimming cost V 3 bases and J 5 bases, with 16 bases left between them. The full variable domain, with the rest looked up from reference TRBV18 and TRBJ1-2, is NAGVMQNPRHLVRRRGQEARLRCSPMKGHSHVYWYRQLPEEGLKFMVYLQKENIIDESGMPKERFSAEFPKEGPSILRIQQVVRGDSAAYFCASSPREDLMYGYTFGSGTRLTVV.

This chain links TRBV9 with TRBJ2-1, with TRBD1 identical over 7 bases. This CDR3 comprises 16 residues. The V gene end was trimmed by 2 bases and the J gene end by 0 bases; junction bases not matched to a gene: 5. The germline V gene has CDR1 SGDLS and CDR2 YYNGEE. CDR3 coding DNA: TGTGCCAGCAGCGTCCAAACAGGGGCCTCCTACAATGAGCAGTTCTTC. Translating it yields CASSVQTGASYNEQFF.

The chain couples TRBV10-3 to TRBJ2-5; 7 nucleotides agree with TRBD2. CDR1 and CDR2 from the germline V gene are ENHRY and SYGVKD. After removal of 11 bases from V and 5 bases from J, the junction contained 14 bases not matched to a gene. The CDR3 is 14 residues long. CDR3 protein: CALRDGGGKETQYF. The CDR3 DNA reads as TGTGCCCTTAGGGATGGGGGGGGTAAGGAGACCCAGTACTTC.

This clone was detected a few times. The V gene is TRBV6-6, the J gene TRBJ2-7; a possible D gene is TRBD1 (6 bases). V was pared by 1 base and J by 2 bases, with 9 bases between. The CDR3 has 14 residues. Germline loops: CDR1 MNHNY, CDR2 SVGAGI (reference sequence). The CDR3 DNA is TGTGCCAGCAGTTACTGGGGGCCGCCCTACGAGCAGTACTTC. Its translation is CASSYWGPPYEQYF.

The CDR3 DNA follows: TGTGCCAGCAGCATCCGGACTAGCGGGGGGGCCGGGGAGCTGTTTTTT. Protein: CASSIRTSGGAGELFF. This chain uses TRBV5-4 with TRBJ2-2, with 15 positions matching TRBD2. Germline V lookup: CDR1 SGHNT, CDR2 YYREEE (reference sequence). The CDR3 extends over 16 amino acids. V trimming: 4 bases; J trimming: 6 bases; junction bases outside the gene matches: 4.

V gene TRBV20-1 combines with J gene TRBJ2-5, with TRBD2 identical over 8 bases. The J segment lost 1 base and the V segment lost 3 bases, leaving 10 bases of the junction unmatched. CDR1 is DFQATT and CDR2 is SNEGSKA in the germline V gene (reference sequence). This CDR3 has 16 residues. CDR3 DNA: TGCAGTGCTAGTATCGTAGCGGGGCCGATCCAAGAGACCCAGTACTTC. Protein product: CSASIVAGPIQETQYF.

This clone came up once. The chain has TRBV7-6 and TRBJ2-7, with 10 bases lining up with TRBD2. This CDR3 comprises 18 residues. J gave up 6 bases and V 5 bases, and 19 bases lay outside the gene matches. CDR1 and CDR2 (germline): SGHVS, FNYEAQ. In DNA form, the CDR3 reads TGTGCCAGCAGCCCATCACTAAGCGGGGGGGTTGTACGCCCCGAGCAGTACTTC. Its translation is CASSPSLSGGVVRPEQYF.

V usage is TRBV21-1 and J usage is TRBJ2-2; TRBD2 is the table's D call and was not checked against the DNA. TRBV21-1 is termed a pseudogene. This CDR3 spans 18 amino acids. CDR3 bases: TGTGCCAGCAGCAAAGTAAGAGCGGGGGGGCCCGACACCGGGGAGCTGTTTTTT. Translating it yields CASSKVRAGGPDTGELFF.

The chain couples TRBV2 to TRBJ1-2; the match to TRBD1 covers 7 bases. Germline CDR1 reads SNHLY; CDR2 reads FYNNEI. V shed 6 bases and J 4 bases; nucleotides not matched to a gene: 8. The CDR3 totals 14 residues. CDR3: CASSAGGRLYGYTF. The CDR3 region has the DNA TGTGCCAGCAGCGCAGGGGGTCGCCTCTATGGCTACACCTTC.

The chain couples TRBV5-5 to TRBJ2-2; possible D gene TRBD1, 5 bases. CDR1 is SGHKS, CDR2 YYEKEE, per germline (reference sequence). The CDR3 length is 16 residues. The germline V and J ends were trimmed by 5 bases and 6 bases, with 20 bases remaining between them. The CDR3 bases are TGTGCCAGCAGTCCATTGGGGCGGAGCAGTTCCGGGGAGCTGTTTTTT. It encodes CASSPLGRSSSGELFF.

This clone showed up just a few times. The chain joins TRBV19 to TRBJ2-7; D unclear. The CDR3 covers 13 residues. With 3 bases removed from V and 6 bases from J, the gap between germline ends came to 12 bases. CDR1 and CDR2 (germline): LNHDA, SQIVND (reference sequence). The CDR3 region has the DNA TGTGCCAGTAGTATCGGCAGGCTCGGCGAGCAGTACTTC. Amino acid sequence: CASSIGRLGEQYF.

The V call is TRBV7-2, the J call TRBJ1-4, with 7 nucleotides matching TRBD1. V trimming: 5 bases; J trimming: 7 bases; junction bases outside the gene matches: 10. The germline CDR1 and CDR2 sequences are SGHTA and FQGNSA. The CDR3 totals 15 residues. The CDR3 bases are TGTGCCAGCAGCGGGCAGGGGGGCAAGGGTGAAAAACTGTTTTTT. This encodes CASSGQGGKGEKLFF.

Only one count was recorded for this clone. The rearrangement joins TRBV3-1 (or the pseudogene TRBV3-2) to TRBJ1-1; 8 bases fit TRBD1. CDR1 is LGHDT, CDR2 YNNKEL, per germline (reference sequence). The CDR3 extends over 14 amino acids. V dropped 0 bases and J dropped 3; count of bases not matched to a gene: 0. CDR3 nucleotide sequence: TGTGCCAGCAGCCAAGAACAGGGGGACACTGAAGCTTTCTTT. It encodes CASSQEQGDTEAFF.

This chain connects TRBV2 to TRBJ2-6; 8 nucleotides match TRBD1. V shed 4 bases and J 2 bases; nucleotides not matched to a gene: 7. There are 17 residues in the CDR3. Germline V gene data show CDR1 as SNHLY and CDR2 as FYNNEI. The CDR3 DNA reads as TGTGCCAGCAGTGGAAGGCAGGGGGCGGCTGGGGCCAACGTCCTGACTTTC. This sequence encodes CASSGRQGAAGANVLTF.